The following is a T cell receptor beta chain sequence with its context. Original processing methods: Amplification with reference gene primers provided the estimates of nucleated cell counts. TCRdb's copy holds only in-frame clones and misses some; the assay was immunoSEQ multiplex PCR. The DNA gave D and trimming, while V, J and clone size come from that table. The sample holds about 230,000 clones; roughly 86% are singletons and the top ten take 3.5% to 4.5%. This entry belongs to a study of blood T cell repertoires in COVID-19. Study-wide context: Material from acute and convalescent COVID-19 was sourced from the United States, Italy and Spain.

This study enrolled people aged about 18 to 90 from roughly 22 US geographic areas. Donors were grouped by their self-reported clinical history. The sample was PBMCs or T cells enriched from blood (not recorded which). This TCR derives from a woman in her twenties or thirties with acute COVID-19.

The CDR3 region has the DNA TGTGCCACCAGTGATTTCGGGGAGACCCAGTACTTC. Translated: CATSDFGETQYF. The gene calls are TRBV24-1 and TRBJ2-5; D remains ambiguous. V was cut by 1 base and J by 5 bases, with 4 bases left in between. This CDR3 has 12 residues. Looked up from germline, CDR1 is KGHDR and CDR2 is SFDVKD.